Below, one T cell receptor (beta chain) is given with its context. The antigen is not known. PCR was performed using 60 Vbeta and 13 Jbeta primers. Libraries were prepared by immunoSEQ multiplex PCR; TCRdb keeps only in-frame clonotypes and omits some of them. Among tens of thousands of clones listed, around 82% were seen once. This sample is part of a study of cytomegalovirus exposure and HLA in healthy donors. Study findings and constraints: There were several of the most significant clusters that appeared linked to common viral pathogens in a later analysis. HLA allele associations emerged for roughly 16,000 TCR beta sequences in a later analysis, at 0.05 false discovery rate. Researchers had no immune exposure information except CMV serostatus available.

Germline-derived CDR1 and CDR2 are ENHRY and SYGVKD. With V trimmed by 0 bases and J by 0 bases, 4 bases remained unmatched. The CDR3 totals 16 residues. The chain is built from TRBV10-3 and TRBJ2-7, with TRBD2 matching 8 bases. The clonotype was recovered from a male donor in good health and CMV-seronegative. Sequences were obtained from PBMCs. The CDR3: CAISESGSGISYEQYF. The DNA of the CDR3 is TGTGCCATCAGTGAGTCCGGTAGCGGGATCTCCTACGAGCAGTACTTC.